What follows are 8 T cell receptor beta chains derived from one specimen sequenced in a study of T cells expressing NK-cell markers. Each CDR3 protein gets one entry in TCRdb, which reprocessed the 5' RACE reads and gives no DNA. This sample contains hundreds of thousands of distinct CDR3 sequences. Sequenced input: blood T cells: a sorted CD56 or NKG2C T cell subset, CD4+ or CD8+ T cells, or bulk PBMC T cells (not recorded which). The origin of the receptors is a man aged 18 to 30 in good health.

CDR3 in amino acids: CSARSGIRYEQYF. This chain uses TRBV20-1 with TRBJ2-7; the TCRdb call, TRBD2, lacks DNA for checking. The CDR3 length is 13 residues. From germline, CDR1 is DFQATT and CDR2 SNEGSKA (reference sequence).

The chain links TRBV7-8 to TRBJ2-1. Germline loops: CDR1 SGHVS, CDR2 FQNEAQ. The CDR3 totals 11 residues. Here the CDR3 reads CASRLAVEQFF.

The chain has TRBV12-3 or TRBV12-4 and TRBJ1-2; TCRdb indicates TRBD1, and absent DNA this call remains unverified. This CDR3 spans 13 amino acids. The CDR3 region is CASTPTGEDGYTF.

The rearrangement uses TRBV7-9 and TRBJ1-1; TCRdb calls TRBD1, which cannot be checked without DNA. The CDR3 is 14 residues long. Germline V lookup: CDR1 SEHNR, CDR2 FQNEAQ (reference sequence). The CDR3 protein is CASSSGTGHTEAFF.

The chain uses TRBV15 and TRBJ2-3. From germline, CDR1 is LNHNV and CDR2 YYDKDF (reference sequence). There are 15 residues in the CDR3. The CDR3 sequence is CATSSDGPQTDTQYF.

The rearrangement uses TRBV7-2 and TRBJ1-1. Germline V gene sequence: CDR1 SGHTA, CDR2 FQGNSA. This CDR3 contains 13 residues. CDR3 residues: CASSRDRNTEAFF.

V is TRBV21-1 and J is TRBJ2-1; checking the TCRdb D call of TRBD2 is not possible without DNA. TRBV21-1 is a pseudogene. The CDR3 loop spans 16 amino acids. CDR3 residues: CASSKVWTSGRGEQFF.

V and J are TRBV18 and TRBJ1-4; with no DNA, the TCRdb D assignment of TRBD1 cannot be verified. This CDR3 is built from 16 residues. CDR1 and CDR2 (germline): KGHSH, LQKENI. The CDR3 is CASSPLGTVNGEKLFF. The entire variable domain, with the rest obtained from reference TRBV18 and TRBJ1-4, is as follows: NAGVMQNPRHLVRRRGQEARLRCSPMKGHSHVYWYRQLPEEGLKFMVYLQKENIIDESGMPKERFSAEFPKEGPSILRIQQVVRGDSAAYFCASSPLGTVNGEKLFFGSGTQLSVL.